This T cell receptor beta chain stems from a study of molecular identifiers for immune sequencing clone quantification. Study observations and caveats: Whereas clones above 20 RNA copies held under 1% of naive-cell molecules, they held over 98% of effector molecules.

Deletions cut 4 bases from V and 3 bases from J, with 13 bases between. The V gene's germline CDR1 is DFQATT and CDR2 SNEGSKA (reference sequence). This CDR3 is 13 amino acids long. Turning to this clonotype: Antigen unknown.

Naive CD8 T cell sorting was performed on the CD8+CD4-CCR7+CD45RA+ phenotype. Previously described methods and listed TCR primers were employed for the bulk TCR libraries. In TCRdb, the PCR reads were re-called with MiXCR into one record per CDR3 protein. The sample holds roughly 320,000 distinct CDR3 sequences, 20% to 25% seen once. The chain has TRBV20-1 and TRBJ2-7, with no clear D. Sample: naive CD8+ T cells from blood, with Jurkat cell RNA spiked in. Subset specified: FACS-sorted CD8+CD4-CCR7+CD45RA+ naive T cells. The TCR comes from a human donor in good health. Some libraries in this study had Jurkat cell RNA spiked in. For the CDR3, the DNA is TGCAGTGCTATAGATTTGACCTACTACGAGCAGTACTTC. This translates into CSAIDLTYYEQYF.